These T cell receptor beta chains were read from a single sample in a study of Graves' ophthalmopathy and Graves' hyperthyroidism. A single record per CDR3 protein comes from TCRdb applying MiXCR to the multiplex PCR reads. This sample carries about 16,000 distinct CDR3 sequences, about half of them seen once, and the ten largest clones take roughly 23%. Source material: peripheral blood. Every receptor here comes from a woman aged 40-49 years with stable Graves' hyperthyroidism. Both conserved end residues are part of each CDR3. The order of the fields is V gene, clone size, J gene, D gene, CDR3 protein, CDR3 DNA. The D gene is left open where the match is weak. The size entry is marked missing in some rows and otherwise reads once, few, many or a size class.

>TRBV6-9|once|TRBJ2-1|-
CASSHGYDYNEQFF
TGTGCCAGCAGTCATGGATATGATTACAATGAGCAGTTCTTC
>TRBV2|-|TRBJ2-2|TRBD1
CASRTGQVVPGELFF
TGTGCCAGCAGAACGGGACAGGTAGTGCCCGGGGAGCTGTTTTTT
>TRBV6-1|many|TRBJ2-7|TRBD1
CASSETLGTGGDEQYF
TGTGCCAGCAGTGAAACCCTCGGGACAGGGGGTGACGAGCAGTACTTC
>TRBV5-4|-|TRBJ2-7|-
CASRHKGSYEQYF
TGTGCCAGCAGACATAAAGGGTCCTACGAGCAGTACTTC
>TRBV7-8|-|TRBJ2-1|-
CASGLEGTHYNERFF
TGTGCCAGCGGCTTAGAAGGGACACACTACAATGAGCGGTTCTTC
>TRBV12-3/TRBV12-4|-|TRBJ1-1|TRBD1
CASRFRDREAFF
TGTGCCAGCAGATTCCGGGACAGAGAAGCTTTCTTT
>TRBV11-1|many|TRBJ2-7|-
CASSQTRNLEQYF
TGTGCCAGCAGCCAAACCCGGAATTTGGAGCAGTACTTC
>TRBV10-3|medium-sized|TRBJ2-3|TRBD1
CATRGTGQGRTDTQYF
TGTGCCACCAGGGGAACGGGACAGGGACGCACAGATACGCAGTATTTT
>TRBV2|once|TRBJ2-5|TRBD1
CASSGVTGGAETQYF
TGTGCCAGCAGTGGGGTGACAGGGGGCGCGGAGACCCAGTACTTC
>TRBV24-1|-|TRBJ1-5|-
CATSAWRERASNQPQHF
TGTGCCACCAGTGCTTGGCGGGAGAGGGCCAGCAATCAGCCCCAGCATTTT
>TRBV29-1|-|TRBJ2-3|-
CSVVWNGLPSTDTQYF
TGCAGCGTTGTCTGGAACGGGCTACCTAGCACAGATACGCAGTATTTT
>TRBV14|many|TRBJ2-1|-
CASSQERGAGEQFF
TGTGCCAGCAGCCAAGAACGCGGGGCAGGAGAGCAGTTCTTC
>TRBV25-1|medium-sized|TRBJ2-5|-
CASSERETETQYF
TGTGCCAGCAGTGAACGGGAGACGGAGACCCAGTACTTC
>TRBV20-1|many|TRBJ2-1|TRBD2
CSALSSGRVTGNEQFF
TGCAGTGCATTGTCTAGCGGGAGGGTGACAGGCAATGAGCAGTTCTTC
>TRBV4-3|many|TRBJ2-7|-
CASSHQGSYEQYF
TGCGCCAGCAGCCATCAGGGGTCCTACGAGCAGTACTTC
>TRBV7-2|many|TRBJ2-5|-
CASSFGTIGGETQYF
TGTGCCAGCAGCTTTGGAACGATCGGCGGAGAGACCCAGTACTTC
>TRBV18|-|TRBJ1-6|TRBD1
CASSGQGRNNSPLHF
TGTGCCAGCTCAGGACAGGGTCGGAATAATTCACCCCTCCACTTT
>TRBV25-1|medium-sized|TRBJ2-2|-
CASSAPTPNTGELFF
TGTGCCAGCAGTGCCCCGACGCCGAACACCGGGGAGCTGTTTTTT
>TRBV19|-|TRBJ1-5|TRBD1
CASSSPGTGLNQPQHF
TGTGCCAGTAGTAGCCCCGGGACAGGGCTAAATCAGCCCCAGCATTTT
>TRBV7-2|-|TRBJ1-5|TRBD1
CASSYTGTDSNQPQHF
TGTGCCAGCAGTTACACCGGGACAGATAGCAATCAGCCCCAGCATTTT
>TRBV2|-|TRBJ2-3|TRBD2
CASSEGAGAHNEQYF
TGTGCCAGCAGTGAAGGAGCGGGGGCTCACAATGAGCAGTATTTT
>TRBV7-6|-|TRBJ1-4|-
CASSLMVGNEKLFF
TGTGCCAGCAGCTTAATGGTAGGGAACGAAAAACTGTTTTTT
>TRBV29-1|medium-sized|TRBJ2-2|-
CSVMAGEVTGELFF
TGCAGCGTGATGGCAGGGGAGGTAACCGGGGAGCTGTTTTTT
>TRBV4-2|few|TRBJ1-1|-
CASSQEGFRAEAFF
TGTGCCAGCAGCCAAGAGGGGTTTAGGGCTGAAGCTTTCTTT
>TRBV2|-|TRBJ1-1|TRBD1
CASRPGGWAEAFF
TGTGCCAGCAGACCAGGGGGATGGGCTGAAGCTTTCTTT
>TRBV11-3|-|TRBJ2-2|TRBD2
CASSLAAGGAGELFF
TGTGCCAGCAGCTTAGCGGCGGGAGGCGCCGGGGAGCTGTTTTTT
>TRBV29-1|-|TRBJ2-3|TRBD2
CSVKLAGGSTDTQYF
TGCAGCGTCAAACTAGCGGGGGGGTCCACAGATACGCAGTATTTT
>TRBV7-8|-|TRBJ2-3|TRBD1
CASSQQDRYTDTQYF
TGTGCCAGCAGCCAGCAGGACAGGTACACAGATACGCAGTATTTT
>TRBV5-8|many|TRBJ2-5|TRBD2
CASSLFSGGAETQYF
TGTGCCAGCAGCTTGTTCAGCGGGGGAGCAGAGACCCAGTACTTC
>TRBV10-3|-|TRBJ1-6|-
CATTGSDSPLHF
TGTGCCACCACAGGGAGCGATTCACCCCTCCACTTT
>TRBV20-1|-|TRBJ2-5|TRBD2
CSAGAGDLQETQYF
TGCAGTGCTGGGGCGGGGGACCTCCAAGAGACCCAGTACTTC
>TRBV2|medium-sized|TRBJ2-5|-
CASRAGETQYF
TGTGCCAGCAGGGCCGGGGAGACCCAGTACTTC
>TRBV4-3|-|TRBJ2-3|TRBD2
CASSPAGDATDTQYF
TGCGCCAGCAGCCCAGCGGGGGATGCTACAGATACGCAGTATTTT
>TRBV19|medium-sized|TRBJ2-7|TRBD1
CASSIGTGKYEQYF
TGTGCCAGTAGTATTGGGACAGGGAAATACGAGCAGTACTTC
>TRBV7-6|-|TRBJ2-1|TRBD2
CASSLLGLAGAEQSF
TGTGCCAGCAGCTTACTCGGACTAGCGGGGGCCGAGCAGTCCTTC
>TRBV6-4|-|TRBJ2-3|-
CASSDSGGATDTQYF
TGTGCCAGCAGTGATAGCGGAGGGGCCACAGATACGCAGTATTTT
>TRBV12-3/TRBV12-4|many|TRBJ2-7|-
CASSLGGRSEQYF
TGTGCCAGCAGTTTGGGGGGGCGAAGCGAGCAGTACTTC
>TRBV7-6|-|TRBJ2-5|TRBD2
CASSLTTSGRGETQYF
TGTGCCAGCAGCTTAACGACTAGCGGGAGGGGAGAGACCCAGTACTTC
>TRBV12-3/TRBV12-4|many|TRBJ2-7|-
CASSFGGLRDEQYF
TGTGCCAGCAGTTTTGGGGGTCTGAGGGACGAGCAGTACTTC
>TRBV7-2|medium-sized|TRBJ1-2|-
CASSSSGGGRGYTF
TGTGCCAGCAGCTCCAGCGGGGGTGGGCGAGGCTACACCTTC
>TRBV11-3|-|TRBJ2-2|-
CASSPPNTGELFF
TGTGCCAGCTCACCACCGAACACCGGGGAGCTGTTTTTT
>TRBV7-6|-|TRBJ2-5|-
CASSPGYQETQYF
TGTGCCAGCAGCCCAGGATACCAAGAGACCCAGTACTTC
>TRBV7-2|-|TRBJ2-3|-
CAGSYRTGSTDSQYF
TGTGCCGGCAGCTACCGAACGGGATCGACCGATTCGCAGTATTTT
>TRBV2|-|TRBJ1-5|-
CASRSDRRSNQPQHF
TGTGCCAGCAGATCCGACAGGCGTAGCAATCAGCCCCAGCATTTT
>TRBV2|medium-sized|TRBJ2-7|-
CASLGLADSSYEQYF
TGTGCCAGCTTGGGTCTGGCGGATAGCTCCTACGAGCAGTACTTC
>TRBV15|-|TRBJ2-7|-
CATSRDADSSYEQYF
TGTGCCACCAGCAGAGATGCGGACAGCTCCTACGAGCAGTACTTC
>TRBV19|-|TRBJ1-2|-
CASGQMEGFTF
TGTGCCAGTGGACAGATGGAAGGCTTCACCTTC
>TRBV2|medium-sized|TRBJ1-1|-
CASSERGGLEAFF
TGTGCCAGCAGTGAACGGGGCGGACTTGAAGCTTTCTTT
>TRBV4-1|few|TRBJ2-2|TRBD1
CASSQTGAPGELFF
TGCGCCAGCAGCCAGACAGGGGCACCCGGGGAGCTGTTTTTT
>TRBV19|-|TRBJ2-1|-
CASSIAFGPSGQFF
TGTGCCAGTAGTATAGCATTTGGGCCCAGCGGGCAGTTCTTC
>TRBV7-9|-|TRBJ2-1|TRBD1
CASSSTGTVYNEQFF
TGTGCCAGCAGCTCCACCGGGACAGTTTACAATGAGCAGTTCTTC
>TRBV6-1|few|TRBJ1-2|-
CASSEGPNYGYTF
TGTGCCAGCAGTGAGGGACCTAACTATGGCTACACCTTC